The clone carrying this TCR beta chain was counted only a few times. CDR3 length equals 16 residues. Germline CDR1 reads LGHNA; CDR2 reads YSLEER. The junction had 11 bases not matched to a gene; V was cut back by 5 bases and J by 7 bases. Through a sample-barcoded 5' primer and a J-beta primer mix, a second PCR was run for roughly 6 to 12 cycles. TCRdb re-derived calls from the 5' RACE reads in MiXCR, one entry per CDR3 protein. The sample yields about 1.4 million distinct CDR3 sequences, roughly 60% seen once. The sample belongs to a study of blood T cells in healthy people across ages. The sequence came from a man aged 18 to 29 in good health. V usage is TRBV4-3 and J usage is TRBJ2-1; 10 bases agree with TRBD1. The source material was blood. CDR3 loop: CASSEAGTGVFNEQFF. For the CDR3, the DNA is TGCGCCAGCAGCGAAGCGGGGACAGGGGTTTTTAATGAGCAGTTCTTC.